The source of this TCR beta chain is a study of prognosis after radiotherapy for stage I lung cancer. Broader study findings: The number of unique TCR clones went down after stereotactic body radiation therapy, with a median of roughly 9,300 versus 7,200.

Details on this clonotype: Its target is not known. A read error may be the cause here, since a much bigger clone is one base away.

Genomic DNA served as the source from which two-round multiplex PCR generated TCR beta CDR3 amplicons. With primers specific to each TRBV and TRBJ gene, the first-round PCR was performed. One entry per CDR3 protein, called by TCRdb with MiXCR from the multiplex PCR reads. This repertoire shows almost 20,000 distinct CDR3 sequences, roughly 28% found once; its top ten account for under 25%. CDR1 is SEHNR, CDR2 FQNEAQ, per germline (reference sequence). The CDR3 runs 15 residues. This sequence was found in a donor aged 50 or older with non-small cell lung cancer. The chain couples TRBV7-9 to TRBJ2-2; 12 positions match TRBD2. The sequencing used PBMCs, collected before or after stereotactic body radiation therapy (not recorded which). CDR3 residues: CASNQRTSGTGEMFF. The CDR3 region has the DNA TGTGCCAGCAACCAAAGGACTAGCGGGACCGGGGAGATGTTTTTT.